The T cell receptor (beta chain) under discussion was sequenced for a study of blood T cell repertoires in COVID-19 (TCRdb year 2020). For the study in its entirety: The collaborator samples originated in the United States, Italy and Spain and spanned the acute and convalescent phases of COVID-19. Subjects who had been exposed to COVID-19, were actively infected with it, or had recovered from it provided the deeply sampled blood TCRbeta repertoires that made up the dataset. The prospective study material was composed of cDNA or gDNA derived from T cells, B-cell-depleted T cells, or PBMCs. The repertoires were released in a freely available public database intended as a resource for research on the immune response to SARS-CoV-2. Where available, HLA class I and class II types were obtained from metadata supplied by the sample provider rather than from assay-based typing. Samples were obtained from the ongoing ImmuneRACE study (first 160 participants) and from 1,254 subjects provided by 6 global collaborators. The sample metadata nearly always contained a de-identified subject ID, COVID-19 status, age in years and sex.

On the study overall, not on this receptor specifically: How much clinical and demographic metadata was included differed by source and by participant, and the metadata was provided uncurated.

TCRbeta CDR3 regions were amplified from genomic DNA by means of the immunoSEQ Assay, a bias-controlled multiplex PCR. In the source study's methods: The number of nucleated cells in each sample was estimated by amplification of reference gene primers within the assay. To quantify the absolute abundance of each unique TCRbeta CDR3 rearrangement, sequence reads were collapsed and filtered. For each sample, productive Simpson clonality was calculated by taking the square root of Simpson's diversity index across productive rearrangements. The table was pulled from immuneACCESS by TCRdb, which kept in-frame rearrangements only. Such tables lose some clones; where checked, under half of the loss comes from unresolved V genes, and the rest has no known cause. V, J and clone size were drawn from that table, and D and trimming were deduced from the DNA. The sample table holds more than 85,000 clones, of which around 81% were seen once. The ten most abundant clones make up approximately 9% of the sample.

A distance of 17 bases separates the germline ends of V and J, which lose 6 bases and 0 bases respectively. Taken from cysteine to phenylalanine, the CDR3 has 16 residues. The retained sequence is limited to the CDR3, 48 bases, with the frame set at the first base. Looking up the germline V gene yields CDR1 SGHRS and CDR2 YFSETQ. As to this clone: The antigen this receptor binds is unknown. No base quality values were provided; no much bigger clone lies one nucleotide off.

Collaborating institutions collected whole blood in K2EDTA tubes following their own protocols. For TCRbeta analysis, collaborator samples were shipped as frozen whole blood, as isolated PBMCs, or as DNA extracted from either sample type. Sample: peripheral blood. The sequence joins TRBV5-1 to TRBJ2-3, with the D segment identity uncertain. The origin of this receptor is a woman in her 70s with acute or convalescent COVID-19. The CDR3 protein is CASTPTPRLSTDTQYF. The nucleotide sequence is TGCGCCAGCACCCCCACTCCTCGACTTAGCACAGATACGCAGTATTTT.